The 15 T cell receptor beta chains listed next were all sequenced from one sample in a study of blood T cells in healthy people across ages. Through a sample-barcoded 5' primer and a J-beta primer mix, a second PCR was run for about 6 to 11 cycles. MiXCR, applied by TCRdb to the 5' RACE reads, yields one record per CDR3 protein. Altogether more than 800,000 distinct CDR3 sequences are present, 29% being singletons, with the ten largest covering 15% to 20%. Sequencing was carried out using blood. These receptors were taken from a woman aged 80 or older in good health.

As concerns this clonotype: A much larger clone lies a single base off, so this may be a read error. The rearrangement links TRBV10-3 to TRBJ2-3; no reliable D call. CDR3 length: 11 amino acids. CDR1 and CDR2 from the germline V gene are ENHRY and SYGVKD. The CDR3 sequence is CAISEVDAQYF. CDR3 DNA sequence: TGTGCCATCAGTGAGGTAGATGCGCAGTATTTT.

This chain uses TRBV7-2 with TRBJ1-1, with D perhaps TRBD1 (6 bases). Trimming shortened V by 5 bases and J by 4 bases, and 11 bases separated the two germline ends. Germline CDR1 reads SGHTA; CDR2 reads FQGNSA. The CDR3 has 13 amino acids. CDR3 DNA: TGTGCCAGCAGCGGGACATCGGGCACTGAAGCTTTCTTT. It encodes CASSGTSGTEAFF. Using reference TRBV7-2 and TRBJ1-1 for the parts outside the CDR3, the full variable domain is GAGVSQSPSNKVTEKGKDVELRCDPISGHTALYWYRQSLGQGLEFLIYFQGNSAPDKSGLPSDRFSAERTGGSVSTLTIQRTQQEDSAVYLCASSGTSGTEAFFGQGTRLTVV.

This clonotype showed up just a few times. The chain is built from TRBV9 and TRBJ2-1; 9 positions match TRBD2. Germline values: CDR1 SGDLS, CDR2 YYNGEE. CDR3 size: 15 residues. V trimming: 5 bases; J trimming: 10 bases; junction bases outside the gene matches: 13. CDR3 nucleotides: TGTGCCAGCAGTCCCTGGGAAGCGGGGGGCGGGGAGCAGTTCTTC. This gives the protein CASSPWEAGGGEQFF.

The chain employs TRBV5-5 and TRBJ2-5; 8 bases fit TRBD2. V lost 7 bases, J lost 7 bases, and 9 bases stayed unmatched. The CDR3 is made up of 13 amino acids. CDR1 and CDR2 from the germline V gene are SGHKS and YYEKEE (reference sequence). The CDR3 coding sequence is TGTGCCAGCGGGGGACTAGACGCGGGGACCCAGTACTTC. Translated: CASGGLDAGTQYF. Full variable domain (missing parts from reference TRBV5-5 and TRBJ2-5): DAGVTQSPTHLIKTRGQQVTLRCSPISGHKSVSWYQQVLGQGPQFIFQYYEKEERGRGNFPDRFSARQFPNYSSELNVNALLLGDSALYLCASGGLDAGTQYFGPGTRLLVL.

The table lists this clonotype with a few counts. The chain recombines TRBV3-1 with TRBJ1-1; D not certain. CDR1 and CDR2 from the germline V gene are LGHDT and YNNKEL (reference sequence). This CDR3 has 14 residues. Trimming stripped 1 base from V and 1 base from J, with 7 bases between. The chain's CDR3 is CASSQASGNTEAFF. The CDR3 DNA sequence: TGTGCCAGCAGCCAAGCCTCAGGGAACACTGAAGCTTTCTTT.

The chain recombines TRBV12-3 or TRBV12-4 with TRBJ1-2, with D tentatively TRBD1 (6 bases). The CDR3 runs 12 residues. V lost 3 bases and J lost 7, with 9 bases in between. The DNA of the CDR3 is TGTGCCAGCAGTTTCAGGGGAGCTGGCTACACCTTC. The encoded protein is CASSFRGAGYTF.

This clonotype appeared a single time. V is TRBV12-3 or TRBV12-4 and J is TRBJ2-3; 11 positions agree with TRBD1. V lost 3 bases to trimming and J lost 6 bases; unmatched junction nucleotides: 14. This CDR3 contains 18 residues. CDR3 sequence (DNA): TGTGCCAGCAGTTTGGACAGGGGGCCGGGGGGGTCCCGTGATACGCAGTATTTT. Protein sequence: CASSLDRGPGGSRDTQYF.

This sequence joins TRBV7-3 and TRBJ2-7, with D possibly called TRBD1 or TRBD2 (5 bases each). CDR3 length equals 15 residues. Germline-derived CDR1 and CDR2 are SGHTA and FQGTGA. V shed 1 base and J shed 2 bases, with 12 bases lying between them. The CDR3, as DNA: TGTGCCAGCAGCTTAATGAGGGGAGCAGCCTACGAGCAGTACTTC. Translated: CASSLMRGAAYEQYF. The variable domain in full, completed from reference TRBV7-3 and TRBJ2-7, reads GAGVSQTPSNKVTEKGKYVELRCDPISGHTALYWYRQSLGQGPEFLIYFQGTGAADDSGLPNDRFFAVRPEGSVSTLKIQRTERGDSAVYLCASSLMRGAAYEQYFGPGTRLTVT.

Of note for this clonotype: A read error may be the cause here, since a much bigger clone is one base away. The chain couples TRBV10-3 to TRBJ2-1; D is perhaps TRBD1 or TRBD2 (5 bases each). The germline gives CDR1 ENHRY, CDR2 SYGVKD. This CDR3 spans 15 amino acids. The CDR3 loop is CATSDRDGNYNEQFF. The CDR3 DNA reads as TGTGCCACCAGTGATAGGGACGGGAATTACAATGAGCAGTTCTTC.

The chain recombines TRBV6-5 with TRBJ2-7; D is unresolved. CDR3 size: 15 residues. Germline V gene data show CDR1 as MNHEY and CDR2 as SVGAGI. V was pared by 0 bases and J by 2 bases, with 11 bases between. The CDR3 region has the DNA TGTGCCAGCAGTTACTCGACGGGCAGCCCCTACGAGCAGTACTTC. It specifies CASSYSTGSPYEQYF.

For this clonotype: Germline and junction disagree at one end, which may indicate a read error. The genes are TRBV12-3 or TRBV12-4 and TRBJ2-3; possibly TRBD1 for D (5 bases). The CDR3 totals 15 residues. The CDR3 spells CASSQYRTRADAQYF. The DNA of the CDR3 is TGTGCCAGCAGTCAATACAGGACGAGAGCAGATGCGCAGTATTTT.

This clonotype was found many times. The chain joins TRBV14 to TRBJ2-3; the D is unclear. The CDR3 spans 13 residues. CDR1 is SGHDN and CDR2 is FVKESK in the germline V gene. V lost 0 bases, J lost 6 bases, and 7 bases lay in between. The CDR3 DNA sequence: TGTGCCAGCAGCCAAGATCGAAAGGATACGCAGTATTTT. Residues: CASSQDRKDTQYF.

This clonotype came up many times. V and J are TRBV15 and TRBJ2-7, with D uncertain. TRBJ2-5 explains the end of the DNA better; the J call may be wrong. The length of the CDR3 is 14 residues. Germline V CDR1 and CDR2: LNHNV, YYDKDF (reference sequence). CDR3 sequence (DNA): TGTGCCACCAGCAGAGATGTGAGGACGGAGACCCAGTACTTC. This sequence encodes CATSRDVRTETQYF.

This clonotype turned up a few times. The V gene is TRBV7-2, the J gene TRBJ1-1; the match to TRBD1 covers 7 bases. V gave up 4 bases and J gave up 8 bases; unmatched junction bases: 7. CDR1 SGHTA and CDR2 FQGNSA come from the germline V gene. CDR3 size: 13 residues. The DNA for the CDR3 is TGTGCCAGCAGCTCCCCTTGGACAGGAGAAGCTTTCTTT. Amino acids: CASSSPWTGEAFF. Full variable domain (outside the CDR3, taken from reference TRBV7-2 and TRBJ1-1): GAGVSQSPSNKVTEKGKDVELRCDPISGHTALYWYRQSLGQGLEFLIYFQGNSAPDKSGLPSDRFSAERTGGSVSTLTIQRTQQEDSAVYLCASSSPWTGEAFFGQGTRLTVV.

In this sample, this clonotype turned up many times. The V and J genes are TRBV7-2 and TRBJ2-3; 8 positions match TRBD2. CDR1 and CDR2 (germline): SGHTA, FQGNSA. V lost 7 bases, J lost 2 bases, and 5 bases stayed unmatched. This CDR3 has 14 amino acids. DNA of the CDR3: TGTGCCAGCATGGGGCGGGGGGCCACAGATACGCAGTATTTT. Its translation: CASMGRGATDTQYF.